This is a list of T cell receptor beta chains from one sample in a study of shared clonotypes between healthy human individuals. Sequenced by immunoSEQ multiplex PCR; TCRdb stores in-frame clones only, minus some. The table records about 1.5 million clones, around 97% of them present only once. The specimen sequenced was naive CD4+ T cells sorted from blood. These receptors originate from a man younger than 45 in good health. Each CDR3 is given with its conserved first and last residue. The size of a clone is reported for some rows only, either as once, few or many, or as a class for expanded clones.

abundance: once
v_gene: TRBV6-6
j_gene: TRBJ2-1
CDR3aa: CASSGLVPGRNEQFF

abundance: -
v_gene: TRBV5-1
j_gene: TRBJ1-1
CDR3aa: CASSLKQLTEAFF

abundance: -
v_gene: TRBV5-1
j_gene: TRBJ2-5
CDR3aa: CASSLGGPETQYF

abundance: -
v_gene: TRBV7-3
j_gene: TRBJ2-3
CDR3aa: CASSLIARTSGSTDTQYF

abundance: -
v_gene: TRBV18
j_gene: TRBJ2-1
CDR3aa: CASSLGRLNEQFF

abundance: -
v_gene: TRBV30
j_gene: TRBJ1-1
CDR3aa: CAWSPSRGRVGTEAFF

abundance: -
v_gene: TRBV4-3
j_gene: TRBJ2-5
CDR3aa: CASSQDYQVGETQYF

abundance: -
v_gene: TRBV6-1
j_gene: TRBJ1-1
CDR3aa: CASRYGGGETEAFF

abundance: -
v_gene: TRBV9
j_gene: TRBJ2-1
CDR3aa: CASSLRLASGTNEQFF

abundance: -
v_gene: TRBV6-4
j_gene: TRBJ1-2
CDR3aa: CASSASRDHYGYTF

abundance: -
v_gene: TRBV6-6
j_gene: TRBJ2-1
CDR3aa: CASSYDRTDFF

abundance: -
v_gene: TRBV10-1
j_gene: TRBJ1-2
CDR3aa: CASNRTGKFGYTF

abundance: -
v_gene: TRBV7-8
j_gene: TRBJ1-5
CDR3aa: CASSSVGRVLSNQPQHF

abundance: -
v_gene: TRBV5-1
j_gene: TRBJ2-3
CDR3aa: CASSMVGGWTDTQYF

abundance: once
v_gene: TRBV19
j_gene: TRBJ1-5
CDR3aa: CASSSTGIVIGPQHF

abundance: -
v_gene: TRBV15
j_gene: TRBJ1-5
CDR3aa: CATSAVSNQPQHF

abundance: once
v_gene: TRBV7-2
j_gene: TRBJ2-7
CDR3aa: CASSLRYSYEQYF

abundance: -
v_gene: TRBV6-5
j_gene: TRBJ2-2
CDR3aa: CASTATGGSAGELFF

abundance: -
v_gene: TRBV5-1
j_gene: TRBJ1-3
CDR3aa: CASSLAPGQTGNTIYF

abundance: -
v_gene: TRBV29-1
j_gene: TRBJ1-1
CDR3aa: CSVAPRGLRSFTEAFF

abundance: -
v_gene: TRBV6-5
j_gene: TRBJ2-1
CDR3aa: CASSYSSGSSYNEQFF

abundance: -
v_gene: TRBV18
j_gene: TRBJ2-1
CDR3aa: CASSPRTSGEPQDNEQFF

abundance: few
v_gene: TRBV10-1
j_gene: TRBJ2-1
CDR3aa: CASSSDSYNEQFF

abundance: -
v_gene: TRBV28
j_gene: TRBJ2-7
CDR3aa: CASSFGIRGYNEQYF

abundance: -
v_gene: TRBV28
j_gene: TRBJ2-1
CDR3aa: CASLLAGFGNEQFF

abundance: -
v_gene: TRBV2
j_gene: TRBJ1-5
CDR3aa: CASRDSTVPGPQHF

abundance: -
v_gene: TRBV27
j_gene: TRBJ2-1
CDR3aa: CASRRDSYNEQFF

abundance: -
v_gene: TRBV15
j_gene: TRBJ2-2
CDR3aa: CATSRDWREANTGELFF

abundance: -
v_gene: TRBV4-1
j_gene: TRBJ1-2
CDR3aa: CASSQVAGQDSRWTF

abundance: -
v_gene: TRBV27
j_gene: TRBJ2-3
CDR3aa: CASSVGTATDTQYF

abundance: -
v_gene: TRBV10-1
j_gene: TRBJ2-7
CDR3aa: CASSESIRERYEQYF

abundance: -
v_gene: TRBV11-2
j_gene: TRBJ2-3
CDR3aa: CASSLGRQSTDTQYF

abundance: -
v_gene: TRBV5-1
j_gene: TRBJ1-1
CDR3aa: CASSLVSGGTEAFF

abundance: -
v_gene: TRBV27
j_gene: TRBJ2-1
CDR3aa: CASRLAGGANEQFF

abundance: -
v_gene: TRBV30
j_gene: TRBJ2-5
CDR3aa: CAWSSASSQETQYF

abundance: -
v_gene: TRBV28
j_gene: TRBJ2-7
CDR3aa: CASSLSGQGAGEQYF

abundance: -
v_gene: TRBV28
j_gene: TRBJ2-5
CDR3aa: CASTLTGLEETQYF

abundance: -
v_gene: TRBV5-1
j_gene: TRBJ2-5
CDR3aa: CASSEQETQYF

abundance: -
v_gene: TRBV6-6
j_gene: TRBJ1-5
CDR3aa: CASSYMGSVSNQPQHF